This paragraph covers one TCR beta chain sequence. Its target is not known. The CDR3 runs to 14 residues. The ends lost 10 bases at V and 6 bases at J; junction bases unmatched: 12. CDR1 is MDHEN, CDR2 SYDVKM, per germline. The sample originates from a study of cytomegalovirus exposure and HLA in healthy donors. The study ran its PCR with 60 Vbeta and 13 Jbeta primers. Assay used: immunoSEQ multiplex PCR; TCRdb lists only in-frame clones, some missing. Of roughly 160,000 clones listed, 60% to 85% are singletons. Study-level points and caveats: Usually a TCR sequence was rare, but some public TCRs were found in many donors. Compared with the roughly 670-donor mean, an Asian-associated ancestry cluster reportedly had fewer N-insertions, according to a later analysis.

The chain carries TRBV28 and TRBJ1-5; 7 nucleotides match TRBD1. The sequence was obtained from a man aged 25 to 45 in good health and CMV-seropositive. The sequencing sample was made of PBMCs. In nucleotides, the CDR3 is TGTGCCACCCTCGGGACAGAAGTTCGTCAGCCCCAGCATTTT. Protein product: CATLGTEVRQPQHF.